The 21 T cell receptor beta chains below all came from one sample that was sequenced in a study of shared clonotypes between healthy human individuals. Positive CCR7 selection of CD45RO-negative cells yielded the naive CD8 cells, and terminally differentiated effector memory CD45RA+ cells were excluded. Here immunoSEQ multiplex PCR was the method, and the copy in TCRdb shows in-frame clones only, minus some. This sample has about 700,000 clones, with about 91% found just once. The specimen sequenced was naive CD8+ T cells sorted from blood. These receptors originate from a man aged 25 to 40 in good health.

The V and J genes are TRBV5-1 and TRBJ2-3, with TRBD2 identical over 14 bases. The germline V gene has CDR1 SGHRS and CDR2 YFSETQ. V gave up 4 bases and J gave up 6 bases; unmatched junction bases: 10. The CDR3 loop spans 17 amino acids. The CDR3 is CASSEAGTSGSSDTQYF. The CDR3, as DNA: TGCGCCAGCAGCGAAGCAGGGACTAGCGGGAGTTCGGATACGCAGTATTTT.

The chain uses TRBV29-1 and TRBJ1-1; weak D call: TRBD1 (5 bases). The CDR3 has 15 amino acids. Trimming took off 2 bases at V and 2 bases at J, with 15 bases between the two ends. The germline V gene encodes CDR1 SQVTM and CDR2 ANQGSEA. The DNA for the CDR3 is TGCAGCGTTGAAAATACCGGGGCCGAAAACACTGAAGCTTTCTTT. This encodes CSVENTGAENTEAFF.

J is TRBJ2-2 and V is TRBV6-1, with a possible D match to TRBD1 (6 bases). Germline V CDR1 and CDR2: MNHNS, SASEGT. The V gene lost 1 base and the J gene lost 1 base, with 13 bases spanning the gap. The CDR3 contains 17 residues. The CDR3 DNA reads TGTGCCAGCAGTGAAGGGCATGGGACAAAGAACACCGGGGAGCTGTTTTTT. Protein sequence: CASSEGHGTKNTGELFF.

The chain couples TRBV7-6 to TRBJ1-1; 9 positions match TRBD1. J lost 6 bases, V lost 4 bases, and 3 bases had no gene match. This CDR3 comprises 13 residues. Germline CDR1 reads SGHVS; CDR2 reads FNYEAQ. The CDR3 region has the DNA TGTGCCAGCAGCTCCCGGACAGGGGCTGAAGCTTTCTTT. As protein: CASSSRTGAEAFF.

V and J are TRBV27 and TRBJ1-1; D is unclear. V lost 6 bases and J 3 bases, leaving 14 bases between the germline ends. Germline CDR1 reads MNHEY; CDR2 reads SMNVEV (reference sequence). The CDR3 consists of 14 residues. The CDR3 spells CASSLLGWDTEAFF. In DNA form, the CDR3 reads TGTGCCAGCAGCCTCCTGGGGTGGGACACTGAAGCTTTCTTT.

CDR3 sequence reads: CASSLGLAGGTDTQYF. CDR3 DNA sequence: TGTGCCAGCAGCTTGGGACTAGCGGGAGGCACAGATACGCAGTATTTT. J is TRBJ2-3 and V is TRBV5-6, with 12 bases matching TRBD2. Germline values: CDR1 SGHDT, CDR2 YYEEEE. With 0 bases clipped from V and 1 base from J, the junction kept 0 bases outside the gene matches. This CDR3 has 16 amino acids. Combining the CDR3 with reference TRBV5-6 and TRBJ2-3 gives the whole variable domain DAGVTQSPTHLIKTRGQQVTLRCSPKSGHDTVSWYQQALGQGPQFIFQYYEEEERQRGNFPDRFSGHQFPNYSSELNVNALLLGDSALYLCASSLGLAGGTDTQYFGPGTRLTVL.

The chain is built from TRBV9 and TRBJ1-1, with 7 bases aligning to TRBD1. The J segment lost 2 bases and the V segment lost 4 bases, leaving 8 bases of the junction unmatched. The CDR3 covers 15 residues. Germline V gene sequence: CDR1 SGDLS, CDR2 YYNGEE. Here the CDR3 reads CASSTSQGVNTEAFF. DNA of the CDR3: TGTGCCAGCAGCACCTCCCAGGGGGTTAACACTGAAGCTTTCTTT. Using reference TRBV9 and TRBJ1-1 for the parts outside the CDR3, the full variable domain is DSGVTQTPKHLITATGQRVTLRCSPRSGDLSVYWYQQSLDQGLQFLIQYYNGEERAKGNILERFSAQQFPDLHSELNLSSLELGDSALYFCASSTSQGVNTEAFFGQGTRLTVV.

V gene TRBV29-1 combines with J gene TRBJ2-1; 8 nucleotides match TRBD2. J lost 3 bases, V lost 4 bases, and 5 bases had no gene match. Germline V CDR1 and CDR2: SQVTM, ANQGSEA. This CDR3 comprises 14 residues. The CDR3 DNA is TGCAGCGTTGTGGTGGCGGGAGGCTACAATGAGCAGTTCTTC. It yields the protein CSVVVAGGYNEQFF.

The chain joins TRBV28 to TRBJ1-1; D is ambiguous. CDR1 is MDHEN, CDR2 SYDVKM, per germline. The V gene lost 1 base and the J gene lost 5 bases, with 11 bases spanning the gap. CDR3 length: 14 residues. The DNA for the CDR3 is TGTGCCAGCAGTTTATCCCGGGGAGAGACTGAAGCTTTCTTT. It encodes CASSLSRGETEAFF.

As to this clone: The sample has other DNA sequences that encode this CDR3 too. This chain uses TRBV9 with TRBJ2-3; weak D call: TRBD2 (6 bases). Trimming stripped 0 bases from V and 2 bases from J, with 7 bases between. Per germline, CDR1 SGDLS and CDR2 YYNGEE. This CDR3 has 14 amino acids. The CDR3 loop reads CASSVAGDTDTQYF. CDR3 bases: TGTGCCAGCAGCGTAGCGGGGGACACAGATACGCAGTATTTT.

The CDR3 DNA is TGCGCCAGCAGCTTGGCCGGGCGGGAGATTCTGCCAGATACGCAGTATTTT. Translation gives CASSLAGREILPDTQYF. V usage is TRBV5-1 and J usage is TRBJ2-3; 7 positions match TRBD2. CDR1 and CDR2 from the germline V gene are SGHRS and YFSETQ. The V gene end was trimmed by 0 bases and the J gene end by 4 bases; junction bases not matched to a gene: 11. This CDR3 comprises 17 residues. The full variable domain, with the rest looked up from reference TRBV5-1 and TRBJ2-3, is KAGVTQTPRYLIKTRGQQVTLSCSPISGHRSVSWYQQTPGQGLQFLFEYFSETQRNKGNFPGRFSGRQFSNSRSEMNVSTLELGDSALYLCASSLAGREILPDTQYFGPGTRLTVL.

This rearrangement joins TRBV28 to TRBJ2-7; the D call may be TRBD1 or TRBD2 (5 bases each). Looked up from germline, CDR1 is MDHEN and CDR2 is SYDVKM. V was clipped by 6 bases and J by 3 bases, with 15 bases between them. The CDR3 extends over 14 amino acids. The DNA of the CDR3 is TGTGCCAGCAGCCTCCGGGACGGTCTCTACGAGCAGTACTTC. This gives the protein CASSLRDGLYEQYF.

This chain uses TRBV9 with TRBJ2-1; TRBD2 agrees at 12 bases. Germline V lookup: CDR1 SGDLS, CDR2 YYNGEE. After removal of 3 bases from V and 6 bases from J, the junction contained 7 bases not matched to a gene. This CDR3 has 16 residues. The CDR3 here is CASSGLTSGSFNEQFF. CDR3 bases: TGTGCCAGCAGCGGACTGACTAGCGGGAGTTTCAATGAGCAGTTCTTC.

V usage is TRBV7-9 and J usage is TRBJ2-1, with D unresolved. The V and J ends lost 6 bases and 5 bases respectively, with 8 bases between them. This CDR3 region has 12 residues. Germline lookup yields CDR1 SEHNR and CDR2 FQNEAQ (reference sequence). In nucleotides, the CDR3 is TGTGCCAGCAGGGACGGCCACAATGAGCAGTTCTTC. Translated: CASRDGHNEQFF.

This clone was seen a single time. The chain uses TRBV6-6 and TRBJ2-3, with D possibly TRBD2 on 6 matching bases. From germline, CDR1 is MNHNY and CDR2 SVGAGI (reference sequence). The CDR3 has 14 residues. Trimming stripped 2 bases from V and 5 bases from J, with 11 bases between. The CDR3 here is CASSYKAGGDTQYF. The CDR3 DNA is TGTGCCAGCAGTTACAAGGCCGGGGGAGATACGCAGTATTTT.

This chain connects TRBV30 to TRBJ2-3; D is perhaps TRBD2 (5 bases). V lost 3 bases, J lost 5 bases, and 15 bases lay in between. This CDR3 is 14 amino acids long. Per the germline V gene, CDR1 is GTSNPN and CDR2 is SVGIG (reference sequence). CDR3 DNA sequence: TGTGCCTGGAGAGAGGGCCTAGCTAAAGATACGCAGTATTTT. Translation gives CAWREGLAKDTQYF.

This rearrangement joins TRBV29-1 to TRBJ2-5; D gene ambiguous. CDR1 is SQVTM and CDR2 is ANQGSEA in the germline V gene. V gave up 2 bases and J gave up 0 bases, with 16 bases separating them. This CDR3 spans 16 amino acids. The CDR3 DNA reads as TGCAGCGTTGAATCCCATGACCGCCCCCACCAAGAGACCCAGTACTTC. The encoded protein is CSVESHDRPHQETQYF.

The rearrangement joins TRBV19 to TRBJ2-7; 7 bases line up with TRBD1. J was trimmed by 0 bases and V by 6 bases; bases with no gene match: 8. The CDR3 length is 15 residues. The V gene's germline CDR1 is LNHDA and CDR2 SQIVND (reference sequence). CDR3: CASSEDRDSSYEQYF. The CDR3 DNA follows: TGTGCCAGTAGCGAAGACCGGGACAGCTCCTACGAGCAGTACTTC.

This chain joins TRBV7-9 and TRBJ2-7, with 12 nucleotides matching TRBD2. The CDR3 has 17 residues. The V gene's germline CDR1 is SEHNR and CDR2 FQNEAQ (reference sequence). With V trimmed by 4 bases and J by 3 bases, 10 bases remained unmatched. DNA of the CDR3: TGTGCCAGCAGCTCCGGACTAGCGGGATCTTCACGCTACGAGCAGTACTTC. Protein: CASSSGLAGSSRYEQYF.

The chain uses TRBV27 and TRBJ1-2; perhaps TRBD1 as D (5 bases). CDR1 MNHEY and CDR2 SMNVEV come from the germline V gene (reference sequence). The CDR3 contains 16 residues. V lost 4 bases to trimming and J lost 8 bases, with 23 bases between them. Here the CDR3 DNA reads TGTGCCAGCAGTTCGACAGCCCAAATAGTGGGTCGAGGCTACACCTTC. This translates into CASSSTAQIVGRGYTF.

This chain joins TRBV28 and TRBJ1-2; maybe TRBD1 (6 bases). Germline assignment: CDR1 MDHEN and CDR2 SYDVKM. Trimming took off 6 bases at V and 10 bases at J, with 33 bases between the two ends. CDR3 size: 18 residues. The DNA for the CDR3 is TGTGCCAGCAGCTCCACGTACAGGGCGCGTATTTCCGGGGTTGCCTACACCTTC. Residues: CASSSTYRARISGVAYTF.